This T cell receptor beta chain was captured in a study of cytomegalovirus exposure and HLA in healthy donors. Study-level points and caveats: According to a later analysis, donors in an Asian-associated ancestry cluster reportedly had fewer N-insertions than the roughly 640-donor mean. Most of the TCR beta V segments (in an earlier analysis) were productive either about 87% or about 30% of the time.

This clone was picked up one time. Its antigen is as yet unknown. 60 Vbeta and 13 Jbeta primers were used in PCR. Data came from immunoSEQ multiplex PCR; TCRdb stores just in-frame clones and leaves some out. The repertoire holds about 180,000 clones, with roughly 80% as singletons. CDR3 size: 14 residues. V was clipped by 6 bases and J by 6 bases, with 17 bases between them. Germline values: CDR1 MNHEY, CDR2 SVGAGI. The sequence was collected from a man aged 40-49 years in good health and CMV-seronegative. The sample consisted of PBMCs. V and J are TRBV6-5 and TRBJ1-1; no reliable D call. The CDR3 nucleotides are TGTGCCAGCAGCGACGCCGAGAGGGTTGCTGAAGCTTTCTTT. This sequence encodes CASSDAERVAEAFF.